One and the same sample provided the 26 T cell receptor beta chains below, sequenced in a study of cytomegalovirus exposure and HLA in healthy donors. The PCR ran on 60 Vbeta and 13 Jbeta primers. This table comes from immunoSEQ multiplex PCR, and its TCRdb copy is limited to in-frame clones, with some not included. The table lists some 99,000 clones, roughly 70% of them singletons. The sequenced material came from PBMCs. The source is a woman aged 70 to 79 in good health and CMV-seropositive.

V usage is TRBV5-6 and J usage is TRBJ2-5; perhaps TRBD1 as D (6 bases). The germline CDR1 and CDR2 sequences are SGHDT and YYEEEE. CDR3 length equals 13 residues. Trimming cost V 2 bases and J 4 bases, with 9 bases left between them. The CDR3 DNA sequence: TGTGCCAGCAGCTTCTGGGGGCGAGAGACCCAGTACTTC. This encodes CASSFWGRETQYF.

The V and J genes are TRBV6-5 and TRBJ2-5, with 7 bases that match TRBD1. V was clipped by 7 bases and J by 1 base; unmatched bases: 9. The CDR3 loop spans 15 amino acids. CDR1 is MNHEY and CDR2 is SVGAGI in the germline V gene. The CDR3 DNA is TGTGCCAGCAAGGGCAGGACAGGACTCCAAGAGACCCAGTACTTC. Amino acids: CASKGRTGLQETQYF.

This clone was counted between two and nine times. The J gene is TRBJ2-5, the V gene TRBV6-6, with TRBD1 identical over 9 bases. Trimming removed 3 bases from V and 5 bases from J; junction bases left unmatched: 4. Germline values: CDR1 MNHNY, CDR2 SVGAGI (reference sequence). The CDR3 runs 14 residues. CDR3 sequence: CASSYRTGAETQYF. Here the CDR3 DNA reads TGTGCCAGCAGTTATCGGACAGGGGCCGAGACCCAGTACTTC.

A few counts support this clone. The chain uses TRBV5-6 and TRBJ1-2, with a weak D call TRBD1 (6 bases). Trimming took 0 bases from V and 6 from J, leaving 18 bases between them. This CDR3 is 16 amino acids long. Germline-derived CDR1 and CDR2 are SGHDT and YYEEEE. CDR3 amino acids: CASSLGQEHALNGYTF. The CDR3 region has the DNA TGTGCCAGCAGCTTGGGACAGGAGCACGCTCTGAATGGCTACACCTTC.

The chain recombines TRBV4-2 with TRBJ2-6; 7 nucleotides match TRBD1. V trimming: 2 bases; J trimming: 0 bases; junction bases outside the gene matches: 4. The CDR3 length is 17 residues. Germline assignment: CDR1 LGHNA and CDR2 YNFKEQ. In DNA, the CDR3 is TGTGCCAGCAGCCAACGGGACAGCCGCTCTGGGGCCAACGTCCTGACTTTC. This sequence encodes CASSQRDSRSGANVLTF.

The V and J genes are TRBV19 and TRBJ1-2; 8 bases align to TRBD1. Germline trimming cut 7 bases from V and 3 bases from J; bases unmatched to any gene: 4. Germline V gene data show CDR1 as LNHDA and CDR2 as SQIVND (reference sequence). This CDR3 contains 13 residues. The CDR3 coding sequence is TGTGCCAGTACCCTGGACAGGGACTATGGCTACACCTTC. It yields the protein CASTLDRDYGYTF.

The CDR3 loop is CTTSSGRNRQPQHF. The DNA for the CDR3 is TGTACCACCAGCAGTGGGAGGAATCGTCAGCCCCAGCATTTT. The V and J genes are TRBV27 and TRBJ1-5; D gene unclear. The length of the CDR3 is 14 residues. CDR1 MNHEY and CDR2 SMNVEV come from the germline V gene (reference sequence).

CDR3 in DNA: TGTGCCAGCAGCAAAAAGTCCCCCCCCGGAGTCAGTAATCAGCCCCAGCATTTT. Protein: CASSKKSPPGVSNQPQHF. The rearrangement uses TRBV21-1 and TRBJ1-5. TRBV21-1 is designated a pseudogene. This CDR3 spans 18 amino acids.

This clone turned up a few times. The rearrangement uses TRBV6-1 and TRBJ1-1; D possibly corresponds to TRBD1 (5 bases). The V and J ends lost 10 bases and 6 bases respectively, with 24 bases between them. From germline, CDR1 is MNHNS and CDR2 SASEGT. The length of the CDR3 is 15 residues. CDR3 loop: CATPNPAGGRAEAFF. The CDR3 DNA reads as TGTGCCACCCCGAACCCTGCCGGGGGACGGGCTGAAGCTTTCTTT.

J is TRBJ1-2 and V is TRBV4-2; 8 positions agree with TRBD1. The CDR3 is made up of 14 amino acids. Germline loops: CDR1 LGHNA, CDR2 YNFKEQ. Trimming removed 1 base from V and 5 bases from J; junction bases left unmatched: 3. The CDR3 reads CASSQGQGQYGYTF. The CDR3 DNA is TGTGCCAGCAGCCAAGGACAGGGGCAGTATGGCTACACCTTC.

This chain connects TRBV18 to TRBJ2-7; TRBD1 aligns across 10 bases. The CDR3 is 15 residues long. Trimming at V came to 3 bases and at J to 6 bases, leaving 8 bases not matched to a gene. Germline lookup yields CDR1 KGHSH and CDR2 LQKENI. The CDR3 here is CASSPLGTGEGEQYF. CDR3 coding DNA: TGTGCCAGCTCACCCCTCGGGACAGGGGAGGGCGAGCAGTACTTC.

This clone was detected only once. V is TRBV20-1 and J is TRBJ1-1; D gene unclear. The CDR3 runs to 11 residues. CDR1 is DFQATT, CDR2 SNEGSKA, per germline (reference sequence). This CDR3 reads CAPRVNTEAFF. The CDR3 nucleotides are TGCGCCCCACGCGTGAACACTGAAGCTTTCTTT.

The sample holds a few counts of this clone. The chain combines TRBV7-8 with TRBJ1-1; 10 positions agree with TRBD1. This CDR3 comprises 14 residues. J gave up 3 bases and V 5 bases, and 3 bases lay outside the gene matches. From germline, CDR1 is SGHVS and CDR2 FQNEAQ. DNA of the CDR3: TGTGCCAGCAGCCGACAGGGGGCGGACACTGAAGCTTTCTTT. Translated: CASSRQGADTEAFF. The whole variable domain, remainder taken from reference TRBV7-8 and TRBJ1-1, is GAGVSQSPRYKVAKRGQDVALRCDPISGHVSLFWYQQALGQGPEFLTYFQNEAQLDKSGLPSDRFFAERPEGSVSTLKIQRTQQEDSAVYLCASSRQGADTEAFFGQGTRLTVV.

V usage is TRBV30 and J usage is TRBJ1-1; D perhaps matches TRBD1 (5 bases). Germline lookup yields CDR1 GTSNPN and CDR2 SVGIG (reference sequence). V shed 4 bases and J shed 4 bases, with 13 bases lying between them. The CDR3 runs 13 residues. Here the CDR3 DNA reads TGTGCCTGGAACCAGGTGGGGGGCACTGAAGCTTTCTTT. Residues: CAWNQVGGTEAFF.

This chain uses TRBV6-5 with TRBJ1-6; TRBD1 aligns across 7 bases. J gave up 7 bases and V 5 bases, and 8 bases lay outside the gene matches. This CDR3 region has 15 residues. In germline, CDR1 is MNHEY, CDR2 SVGAGI. Written as DNA, the CDR3 is TGTGCCAGCAGTACAGGACAGGCTCGGAATTCACCCCTCCACTTT. The encoded protein is CASSTGQARNSPLHF.

The chain combines TRBV7-2 with TRBJ2-7, with D maybe TRBD2 (6 bases). Germline V gives CDR1 SGHTA, CDR2 FQGNSA. The CDR3 totals 15 residues. V gave up 5 bases and J gave up 5 bases, with 19 bases separating them. CDR3 protein: CASSGRRRGADEQYF. CDR3 coding DNA: TGTGCCAGCAGCGGTCGTCGGAGGGGCGCAGACGAGCAGTACTTC.

This chain uses TRBV6-5 with TRBJ1-1, with 7 bases aligning to TRBD1. This CDR3 has 14 amino acids. V shed 4 bases and J 4 bases; nucleotides not matched to a gene: 6. CDR1 is MNHEY and CDR2 is SVGAGI in the germline V gene. The CDR3 DNA reads TGTGCCAGCAGTTCCGACAGGGTGGGCACTGAAGCTTTCTTT. This codes for CASSSDRVGTEAFF.

The chain recombines TRBV4-1 with TRBJ2-3; 9 nucleotides agree with TRBD1. CDR3 size: 17 residues. The V and J ends lost 0 bases and 1 base, in that order; junction bases with no gene match: 5. Germline assignment: CDR1 MGHRA and CDR2 YSYEKL. The CDR3 DNA sequence: TGCGCCAGCAGCCAAGAAGTCCGGACAGGGGGCACAGATACGCAGTATTTT. Its translation is CASSQEVRTGGTDTQYF.

V gene TRBV19 combines with J gene TRBJ2-3; D is perhaps TRBD2 (6 bases). V lost 5 bases and J 2 bases, leaving 11 bases between the germline ends. Germline loops: CDR1 LNHDA, CDR2 SQIVND (reference sequence). This CDR3 contains 14 residues. In DNA form, the CDR3 reads TGTGCCAGTAGTGCGGGAAGACTCACAGATACGCAGTATTTT. Its translation: CASSAGRLTDTQYF. Complete variable domain (other parts from reference TRBV19 and TRBJ2-3): DGGITQSPKYLFRKEGQNVTLSCEQNLNHDAMYWYRQDPGQGLRLIYYSQIVNDFQKGDIAEGYSVSREKKESFPLTVTSAQKNPTAFYLCASSAGRLTDTQYFGPGTRLTVL.

Concerning this clone: This sample includes further DNA sequences coding for the same CDR3. The chain links TRBV29-1 to TRBJ1-5; tentatively, D is TRBD1 (6 bases). The V and J ends lost 5 bases and 4 bases respectively, with 15 bases between them. CDR1 SQVTM and CDR2 ANQGSEA come from the germline V gene. There are 14 residues in the CDR3. This chain's CDR3 is CSVIQGNGNQPQHF. For the CDR3, the DNA is TGCAGCGTTATACAGGGTAATGGAAATCAGCCCCAGCATTTT.

The chain carries TRBV30 and TRBJ1-1; 10 bases map to TRBD1. The CDR3 consists of 15 residues. The V gene end was trimmed by 0 bases and the J gene end by 7 bases; junction bases not matched to a gene: 8. Germline CDR1 GTSNPN, CDR2 SVGIG (reference sequence). CDR3 residues: CAWSVLGQGFREAFF. CDR3 in DNA: TGTGCCTGGAGTGTACTGGGACAGGGGTTTCGTGAAGCTTTCTTT.

This clone was seen more than once but under ten times. CDR3 sequence: CASSLQGQGNQPQHF. The CDR3 nucleotides read TGTGCCAGCAGCTTACAGGGACAGGGCAATCAGCCCCAGCATTTT. This chain connects TRBV7-2 to TRBJ1-5, with 8 bases identical to TRBD1. The length of the CDR3 is 15 residues. Trimming took 2 bases from V and 2 from J; bases not matched to a gene: 2. Germline-derived CDR1 and CDR2 are SGHTA and FQGNSA.

A word on this clone: The sample has other DNA sequences that encode this CDR3 too. The CDR3 spells CAWSVSEDAGRYF. The CDR3 region has the DNA TGTGCCTGGAGTGTTTCGGAGGATGCGGGACGGTACTTC. The V and J genes are TRBV30 and TRBJ2-7, with D perhaps matching TRBD2 (6 bases). Germline values: CDR1 GTSNPN, CDR2 SVGIG (reference sequence). CDR3 length equals 13 residues. V gave up 0 bases and J gave up 12 bases, with 18 bases separating them.

V gene TRBV30 combines with J gene TRBJ2-7; 7 bases are a match to TRBD1. With V trimmed by 7 bases and J by 2 bases, 8 bases remained unmatched. Germline loops: CDR1 GTSNPN, CDR2 SVGIG (reference sequence). This CDR3 has 13 residues. CDR3 DNA sequence: TGTGCCTTTACACAGGGGTTCCCCTACGAGCAGTACTTC. Amino acid sequence: CAFTQGFPYEQYF.

This clone was counted a single time. The chain has TRBV29-1 and TRBJ1-2, with a tentative D call TRBD1 (6 bases). CDR1 and CDR2 (germline): SQVTM, ANQGSEA. Trimming left V 4 bases short and J 0 bases short, with 9 bases between. This CDR3 is built from 13 residues. The CDR3 loop reads CSVADSPNYGYTF. The CDR3 bases are TGCAGCGTTGCGGACAGCCCTAACTATGGCTACACCTTC.

This clone was seen a single time. A much larger clone differs by one base, so this may be a read error. CDR3 DNA: TGCGCCAGCAGCCAAGACTCCGGGAATTCACCCCTCCACTTT. Translated: CASSQDSGNSPLHF. The chain combines TRBV4-1 with TRBJ1-6; unclear D gene. Germline CDR1 reads MGHRA; CDR2 reads YSYEKL. The length of the CDR3 is 14 residues. V was cut by 0 bases and J by 7 bases, with 7 bases left in between.